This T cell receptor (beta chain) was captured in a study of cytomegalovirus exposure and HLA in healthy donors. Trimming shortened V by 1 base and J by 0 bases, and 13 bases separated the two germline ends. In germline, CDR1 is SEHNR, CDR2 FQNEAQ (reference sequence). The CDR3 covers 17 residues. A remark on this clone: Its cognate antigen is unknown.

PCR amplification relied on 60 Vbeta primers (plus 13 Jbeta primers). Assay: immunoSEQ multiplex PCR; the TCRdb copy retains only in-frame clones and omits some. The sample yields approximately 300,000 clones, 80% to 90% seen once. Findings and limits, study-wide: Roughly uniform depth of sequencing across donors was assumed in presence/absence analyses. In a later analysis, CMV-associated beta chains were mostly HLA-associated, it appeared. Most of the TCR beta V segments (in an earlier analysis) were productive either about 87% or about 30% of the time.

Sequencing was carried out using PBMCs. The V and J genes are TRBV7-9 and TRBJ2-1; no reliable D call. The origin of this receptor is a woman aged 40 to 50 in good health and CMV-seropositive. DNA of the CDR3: TGTGCCAGCAGCTTAGACAATCCATTGCTCTCCTACAATGAGCAGTTCTTC. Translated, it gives CASSLDNPLLSYNEQFF.